The T cell receptor beta chain described here comes from a study of regulatory T cells in long-lasting Graves disease. General study results and limits: When disease was persistent, TRBV28, TRBJ1-2 and TRBJ2-5 were the favored segments. A reduction in accuracy may have resulted from the small sample size. Peripheral blood was the sole material, not thyroid tissue.

Sample time point: newly diagnosed GD, antithyroid drugs for less than 3 months. From RNA extracted from PBMCs, the TCR library was made. CDR3 length: 14 residues. V lost 7 bases, J lost 4 bases, and 14 bases lay in between. To note about this clonotype: Its target is unknown.

Arm-PCR of CDR3 regions with iRepertoire HTBI primers generated TCR beta libraries. In the original analysis: Samples collectively showed around 56 TRBV and fewer than 15 TRBJ segments. Each CDR3 protein gets one entry after TCRdb re-called the multiplex PCR reads with MiXCR. These V and J calls derive from TCRdb rather than the authors' analysis. The sample includes around 250,000 distinct CDR3 sequences, 15% to 20% of them seen just once. This sample was also put to use in a study of T cells in Graves' hyperthyroidism and ophthalmopathy.

This clonotype was obtained from a woman younger than 45 with Graves disease. The sequencing here drew on peripheral blood mononuclear cells (PBMCs), taken at new diagnosis, from a patient treated with antithyroid drugs. This sequence joins TRBV12-3 or TRBV12-4 and TRBJ1-3; possibly TRBD1 for D (6 bases). CDR3 in DNA: TGTGCCAGCATCAAGGAGGGGGTGGGAAACACCATATATTTT. It yields the protein CASIKEGVGNTIYF.